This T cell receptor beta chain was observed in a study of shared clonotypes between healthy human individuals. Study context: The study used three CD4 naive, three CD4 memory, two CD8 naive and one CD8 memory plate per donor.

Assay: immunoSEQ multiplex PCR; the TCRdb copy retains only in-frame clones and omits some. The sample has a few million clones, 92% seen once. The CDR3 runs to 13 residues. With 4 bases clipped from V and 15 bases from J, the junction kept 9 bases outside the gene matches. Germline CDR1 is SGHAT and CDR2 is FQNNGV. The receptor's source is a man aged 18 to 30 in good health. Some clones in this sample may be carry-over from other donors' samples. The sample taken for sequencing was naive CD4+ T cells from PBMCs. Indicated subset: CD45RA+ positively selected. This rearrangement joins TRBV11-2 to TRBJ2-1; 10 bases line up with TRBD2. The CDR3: CASSSGSGRALFF. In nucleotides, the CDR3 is TGTGCCAGCAGCTCAGGGAGCGGGAGGGCTTTGTTCTTC. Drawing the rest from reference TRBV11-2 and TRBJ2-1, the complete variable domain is EAGVAQSPRYKIIEKRQSVAFWCNPISGHATLYWYQQILGQGPKLLIQFQNNGVVDDSQLPKDRFSAERLKGVDSTLKIQPAKLEDSAVYLCASSSGSGRALFFGPGTRLTVL.